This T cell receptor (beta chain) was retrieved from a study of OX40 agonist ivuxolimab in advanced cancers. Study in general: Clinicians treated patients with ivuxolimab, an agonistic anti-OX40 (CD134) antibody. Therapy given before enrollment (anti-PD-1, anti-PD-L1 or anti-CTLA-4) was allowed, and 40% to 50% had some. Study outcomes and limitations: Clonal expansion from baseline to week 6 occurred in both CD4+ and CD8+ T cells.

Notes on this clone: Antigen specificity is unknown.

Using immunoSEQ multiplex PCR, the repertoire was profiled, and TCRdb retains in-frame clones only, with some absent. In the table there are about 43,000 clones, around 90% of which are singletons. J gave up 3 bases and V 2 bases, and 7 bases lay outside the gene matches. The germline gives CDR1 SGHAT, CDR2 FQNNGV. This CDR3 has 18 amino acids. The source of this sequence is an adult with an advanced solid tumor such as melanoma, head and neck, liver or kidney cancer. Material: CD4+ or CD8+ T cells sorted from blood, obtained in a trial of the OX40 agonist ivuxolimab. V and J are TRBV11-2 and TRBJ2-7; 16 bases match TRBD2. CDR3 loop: CASSLPGTSGGGFYEQYF. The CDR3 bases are TGTGCCAGCAGCTTACCCGGGACTAGCGGGGGGGGCTTCTACGAGCAGTACTTC.